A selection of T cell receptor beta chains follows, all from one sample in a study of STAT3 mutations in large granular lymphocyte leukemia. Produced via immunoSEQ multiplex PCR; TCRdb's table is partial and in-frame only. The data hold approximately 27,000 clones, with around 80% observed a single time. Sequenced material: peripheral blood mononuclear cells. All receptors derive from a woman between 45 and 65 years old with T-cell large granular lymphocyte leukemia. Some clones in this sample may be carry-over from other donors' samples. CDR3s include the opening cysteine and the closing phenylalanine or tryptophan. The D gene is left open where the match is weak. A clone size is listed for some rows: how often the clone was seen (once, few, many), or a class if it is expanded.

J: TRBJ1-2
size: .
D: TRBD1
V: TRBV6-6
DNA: TGTGCCAGCAGTTCGGGACAGCGCTATGGCTACACCTTC
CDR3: CASSSGQRYGYTF

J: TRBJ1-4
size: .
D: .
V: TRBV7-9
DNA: TGTGCCAGCATCGGACGGACCCCGGAAAAACTGTTTTTT
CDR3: CASIGRTPEKLFF

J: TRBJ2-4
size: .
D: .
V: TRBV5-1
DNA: TGCGCCAGCAGCTCAAGGACTACCTCTCTAGGGAACATTCAGTACTTC
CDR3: CASSSRTTSLGNIQYF

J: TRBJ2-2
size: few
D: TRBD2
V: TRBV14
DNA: TGTGCCAGCAGCCTGCCGGGACTAGCGGGAGGAAGGACCGGGGAGCTGTTTTTT
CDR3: CASSLPGLAGGRTGELFF

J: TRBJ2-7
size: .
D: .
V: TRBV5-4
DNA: TGTGCCAGCAGCTATTGGGGACGGCACGAGCAGTACTTC
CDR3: CASSYWGRHEQYF

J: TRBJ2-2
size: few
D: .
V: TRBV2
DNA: TGTGCCAGCAGTGATTACCGTACCGGGGAGCTGTTTTTT
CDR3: CASSDYRTGELFF

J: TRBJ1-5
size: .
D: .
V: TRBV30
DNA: TGTGCCTGGAGTGCCACCCCGCAGGGATCGCATAGCAATCAGCCCCAGCATTTT
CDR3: CAWSATPQGSHSNQPQHF

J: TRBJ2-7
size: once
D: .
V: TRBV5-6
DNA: TGTGCCAGCAGCTTGGGTAGGACATCCACCCGAGAGCAGTACTTC
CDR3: CASSLGRTSTREQYF

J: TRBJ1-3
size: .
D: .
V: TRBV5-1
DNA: TGCGCCAGCAGCTTGGGGGACCGTAACACCATATATTTT
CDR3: CASSLGDRNTIYF

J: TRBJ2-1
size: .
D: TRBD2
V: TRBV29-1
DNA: TGCAGCGTTCGAATAGCGGGAGGGCCGGGTGAGCAGTTCTTC
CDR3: CSVRIAGGPGEQFF

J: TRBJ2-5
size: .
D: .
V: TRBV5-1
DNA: TGCGCCAGCAGCTTGGACAGGTCGGGCCGAGAGACCCAGTACTTC
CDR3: CASSLDRSGRETQYF

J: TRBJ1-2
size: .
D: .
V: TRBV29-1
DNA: TGCAGCGTTGGGGTGGGCCCTCGCTATGGCTACACCTTC
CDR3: CSVGVGPRYGYTF

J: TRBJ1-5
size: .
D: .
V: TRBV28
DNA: TGTGCCAGCAGTTTCCCCCTCGGGGGCGGTAATCAGCCCCAGCATTTT
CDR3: CASSFPLGGGNQPQHF

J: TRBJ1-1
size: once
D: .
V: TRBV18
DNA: TGTGCCAGCTCACCAACCAACGTACAGGGAAGGACTGAAGCTTTCTTT
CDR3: CASSPTNVQGRTEAFF

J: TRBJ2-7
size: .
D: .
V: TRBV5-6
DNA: TGTGCCAGCAGCTTGGCCCCATCTGGCGAGCAGTACTTC
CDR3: CASSLAPSGEQYF

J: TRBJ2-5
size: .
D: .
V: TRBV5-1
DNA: TGCGCCAGCAGGGGAGTGAGGGGGGGACAAGAGACCCAGTACTTC
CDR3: CASRGVRGGQETQYF

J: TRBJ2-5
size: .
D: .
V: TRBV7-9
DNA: TGTGCCAGCAGCTTAAGGTGGATGAGTGCCCCCCAACAAGAGACCCAGTACTTC
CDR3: CASSLRWMSAPQQETQYF

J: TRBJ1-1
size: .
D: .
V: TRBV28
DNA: TGTGCCAGCAGTTTAATCCGGCCGAACACTGAAGCTTTCTTT
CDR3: CASSLIRPNTEAFF

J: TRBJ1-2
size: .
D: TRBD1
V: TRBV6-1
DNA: TGTGCCAGCAGTGACCGACAGGGTCTCCTCGGCTACACCTTC
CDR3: CASSDRQGLLGYTF

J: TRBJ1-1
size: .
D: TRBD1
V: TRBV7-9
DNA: TGTGCCAGCAGCTTGGGACAGGGAGAAGCTTTCTTT
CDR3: CASSLGQGEAFF

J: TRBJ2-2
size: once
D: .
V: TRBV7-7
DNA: TGTGCTAGCAGCCTATCAACCACCGGGGAGCTGTTTTTT
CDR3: CASSLSTTGELFF

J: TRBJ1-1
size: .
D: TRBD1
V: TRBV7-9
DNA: TGTGCCAGCAGCCTCGGGGACAGGGGGATTTCGAACACTGAAGCTTTCTTT
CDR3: CASSLGDRGISNTEAFF

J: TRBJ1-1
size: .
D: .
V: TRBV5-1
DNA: TGCGCCAGCAGGCAACTATTGAACACTGAAGCTTTCTTT
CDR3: CASRQLLNTEAFF

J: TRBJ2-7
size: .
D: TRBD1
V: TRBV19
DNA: TGTGCCAGTAGTATTCCGGGACAGGGGTCCTACGAGCAGTACTTC
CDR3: CASSIPGQGSYEQYF

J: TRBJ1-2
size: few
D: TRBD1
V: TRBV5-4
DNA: TGTGCCAGCAGCCTGGGACAGGTTAACTATGGCTACACCTTC
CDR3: CASSLGQVNYGYTF

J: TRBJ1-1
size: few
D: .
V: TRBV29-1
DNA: TGCAGCGTTGAACAATTAACGACAGGTTCGAACACTGAAGCTTTCTTT
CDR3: CSVEQLTTGSNTEAFF

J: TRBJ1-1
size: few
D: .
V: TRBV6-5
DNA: TGTGCCAGCAGTCGACACAACACTGAAGCTTTCTTT
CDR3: CASSRHNTEAFF

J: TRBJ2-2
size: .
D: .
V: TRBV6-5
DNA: TGTGCCAGCAGTTATTCCAGAGCCCCCGGGGAGCTGTTTTTT
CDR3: CASSYSRAPGELFF

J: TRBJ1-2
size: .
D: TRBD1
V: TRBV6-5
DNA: TGTGCCAGCAGAAAGACAGGGGCCGGGGGCTACACCTTC
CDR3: CASRKTGAGGYTF

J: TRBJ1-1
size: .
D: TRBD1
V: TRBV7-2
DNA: TGTGCCAGCAGCACCCGGACAGGGGGCTGGAACACTGAAGCTTTCTTT
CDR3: CASSTRTGGWNTEAFF

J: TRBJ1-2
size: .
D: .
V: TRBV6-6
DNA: TGTGCCAGCAGTAGTACAGGGACCTATGGCTACACCTTC
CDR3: CASSSTGTYGYTF

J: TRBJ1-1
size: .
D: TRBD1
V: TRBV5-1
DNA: TGCGCCAGCAGCCCGGCCTGGACAGGGGGTAACACTGAAGCTTTCTTT
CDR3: CASSPAWTGGNTEAFF